This note documents a single TCR beta chain sequence. The target antigen is unknown. The sample originates from a study of T cells in Graves' hyperthyroidism and ophthalmopathy. This CDR3 contains 13 residues. The V gene lost 10 bases and the J gene lost 5 bases, with 15 bases spanning the gap. Germline CDR1 and CDR2: MNHNS and SASEGT. Study-wide results and limits: Blood also held most thyroid clonotypes expanded beyond 0.001. Ophthalmopathy onset followed model prediction by a median about six months.

Amplification of TCR beta CDR3 regions used RNA as the template. HTBI primers drove first-round RT-PCR of the TCR CDR3. TCRdb passed the multiplex PCR reads through MiXCR, listing each CDR3 protein once. This table has around 690,000 distinct CDR3 sequences, around 15% appearing once. The sequence came from a man in his fifties with Graves' hyperthyroidism. The sequenced sample was blood. The chain couples TRBV6-1 to TRBJ1-5; maybe TRBD1 (6 bases). In nucleotides, the CDR3 is TGTGCCAACGCACAGGGTAATGATCAGCCCCAGCATTTT. Translation: CANAQGNDQPQHF.